One and the same sample provided the 15 T cell receptor beta chains below, sequenced in a study of response to subunit inactivated influenza vaccine. A single record per CDR3 protein comes from TCRdb applying MiXCR to the RT-PCR reads. The sample consists of 530,000 or so distinct CDR3 sequences, 25% of them appearing once. The starting material was CD4+ T cells sorted from PBMCs, obtained 5 days after vaccination. These receptors were obtained from a man aged 50-60 years who received an inactivated influenza vaccine.

The chain combines TRBV24-1 with TRBJ1-5; 7 bases are shared with TRBD1. The CDR3 length is 18 residues. Trimming at V came to 9 bases and at J to 0 bases, leaving 16 bases not matched to a gene. The germline V gene encodes CDR1 KGHDR and CDR2 SFDVKD. The CDR3 bases are TGTGCCACCCACCCGGGGGACAGTTATATGTATAGCAATCAGCCCCAGCATTTT. Translating it yields CATHPGDSYMYSNQPQHF.

A few counts support this clonotype. The chain couples TRBV9 to TRBJ2-2; 7 positions agree with TRBD1. This CDR3 has 13 amino acids. Germline values: CDR1 SGDLS, CDR2 YYNGEE. V was clipped by 3 bases and J by 7 bases; unmatched bases: 3. CDR3 bases: TGTGCCAGCAGCGCGACAGGGCACGGGGAGCTGTTTTTT. Translating it yields CASSATGHGELFF. Combining the CDR3 with reference TRBV9 and TRBJ2-2 gives the whole variable domain DSGVTQTPKHLITATGQRVTLRCSPRSGDLSVYWYQQSLDQGLQFLIQYYNGEERAKGNILERFSAQQFPDLHSELNLSSLELGDSALYFCASSATGHGELFFGEGSRLTVL.

This clonotype was seen a few times. V usage is TRBV5-1 and J usage is TRBJ2-7; D perhaps matches TRBD1 (6 bases). The CDR3 runs to 14 residues. Trimming removed 4 bases from V and 4 bases from J, with 15 bases in between. Germline values: CDR1 SGHRS, CDR2 YFSETQ. CDR3 loop: CASSPQGWGYEQYF. The CDR3 nucleotides read TGCGCCAGCAGCCCACAGGGATGGGGGTACGAGCAGTACTTC.

This clonotype came up a few times. The rearrangement joins TRBV13 to TRBJ1-6; 8 bases align to TRBD1. V lost 4 bases to trimming and J lost 3 bases; unmatched junction nucleotides: 5. Germline V CDR1 and CDR2: PRHDT, FYEKMQ (reference sequence). The CDR3 totals 16 residues. The CDR3 reads CASSSTQGGYNSPLHF. The CDR3 region has the DNA TGTGCCAGCAGCTCCACACAGGGGGGCTATAATTCACCCCTCCACTTT.

The chain has TRBV20-1 and TRBJ1-3, with TRBD1 as a possible D gene (6 bases). The CDR3 runs to 14 residues. Trimming pared 0 bases from V and 4 bases from J, leaving 10 bases between. Germline CDR1 and CDR2: DFQATT and SNEGSKA (reference sequence). The CDR3 here is CSARDSTGGNTIYF. Written as DNA, the CDR3 is TGCAGTGCTAGAGATTCTACAGGGGGAAACACCATATATTTT.

The chain recombines TRBV12-3 or TRBV12-4 with TRBJ2-7; D possibly corresponds to TRBD1 (5 bases). The CDR3 covers 12 residues. Trimming pared 5 bases from V and 4 bases from J, leaving 9 bases between. The CDR3 DNA is TGTGCCAGCAGTGTGCAGGGTTACGAGCAGTACTTC. It codes for CASSVQGYEQYF.

This rearrangement joins TRBV7-3 to TRBJ2-1; 12 positions match TRBD2. There are 17 residues in the CDR3. Germline V CDR1 and CDR2: SGHTA, FQGTGA. The J segment lost 7 bases and the V segment lost 2 bases, leaving 9 bases of the junction unmatched. The CDR3 bases are TGTGCCAGCAGCTTAGGCCGACTAGCGGGAGCGATGAATGAGCAGTTCTTC. Residues: CASSLGRLAGAMNEQFF.

This rearrangement joins TRBV20-1 to TRBJ2-3; tentatively, D is TRBD1 or TRBD2 (5 bases each). V was clipped by 6 bases and J by 6 bases, with 16 bases between them. Germline assignment: CDR1 DFQATT and CDR2 SNEGSKA (reference sequence). This CDR3 is 13 amino acids long. The CDR3 nucleotides are TGCAGTGCCCCCCCGCCTTGGGGGGATACGCAGTATTTT. This translates into CSAPPPWGDTQYF.

This clonotype was found a few times. V is TRBV20-1 and J is TRBJ2-1; 9 bases line up with TRBD2. The CDR3 contains 18 residues. Germline values: CDR1 DFQATT, CDR2 SNEGSKA (reference sequence). Unmatched junction bases numbered 19, after V lost 0 bases and J lost 10 bases. The CDR3 coding sequence is TGCAGTGCTAGAGATCTCAGGGTAGGGGGGGATACTAGCGGGGAGCAGTTCTTC. It encodes CSARDLRVGGDTSGEQFF.

The V call is TRBV7-2, the J call TRBJ1-2; 7 nucleotides line up with TRBD1. Germline V gene lookup returns CDR1 SGHTA and CDR2 FQGNSA. Losses at the gene ends were 2 bases for V and 4 bases for J; bases not matched to a gene: 7. The CDR3 length is 15 residues. CDR3 DNA: TGTGCCAGCAGCTTAACGGGACAGACTTCCTATGGCTACACCTTC. Translation: CASSLTGQTSYGYTF.

This clonotype has more than one count but fewer than ten. The rearrangement uses TRBV12-3 or TRBV12-4 and TRBJ2-1, with D hard to call. The CDR3 has 14 residues. V lost 7 bases to trimming and J lost 4 bases, with 14 bases between them. The DNA for the CDR3 is TGTGCCAGCACCATGGCTGAAGCATACAATGAGCAGTTCTTC. Encoded protein: CASTMAEAYNEQFF.

The J gene is TRBJ2-3, the V gene TRBV3-1, with no clear D. Germline assignment: CDR1 LGHDT and CDR2 YNNKEL (reference sequence). The V and J ends lost 0 bases and 4 bases respectively, with 8 bases between them. The CDR3 has 14 amino acids. This chain's CDR3 is CASSQEWSSDTQYF. The CDR3 DNA sequence: TGTGCCAGCAGCCAAGAGTGGTCCTCAGATACGCAGTATTTT.

This clonotype was picked up a small number of times. This chain connects TRBV7-2 to TRBJ2-7, with D perhaps TRBD2 (6 bases). The CDR3 contains 16 residues. Germline CDR1 SGHTA, CDR2 FQGNSA. Between the trimmed V and J ends, which lost 5 bases and 0 bases, there was a span of 17 bases. The CDR3 DNA reads as TGTGCCAGCAGCCCGCCGGGACTCCTAAACTCCTACGAGCAGTACTTC. This translates into CASSPPGLLNSYEQYF.

This rearrangement joins TRBV12-3 or TRBV12-4 to TRBJ2-1, with TRBD2 as a possible D gene (6 bases). V was trimmed by 1 base and J by 0 bases, leaving 16 bases between them. This CDR3 contains 18 residues. CDR3 loop: CASSLVRVWEASYNEQFF. DNA for the CDR3: TGTGCCAGCAGTTTAGTTCGTGTGTGGGAGGCCTCCTACAATGAGCAGTTCTTC.

This clonotype came up a few times. This chain links TRBV5-1 with TRBJ2-6; weak D call: TRBD1 (5 bases). The V end lost 7 bases, the J end lost 2 bases, and 7 bases lay between the germline ends. Germline values: CDR1 SGHRS, CDR2 YFSETQ. The CDR3 is made up of 13 amino acids. CDR3 bases: TGCGCCAGCCAGGACACTGGGGCCAACGTCCTGACTTTC. Its translation is CASQDTGANVLTF.